These 16 T cell receptor beta chains originate from one sample sequenced in a study of blood T cells in healthy people across ages. A J-beta primer mix and a sample-barcoded 5' primer were used in a second PCR of roughly 6 to 11 cycles. TCRdb reanalysed the 5' RACE reads using MiXCR and keeps one entry per CDR3 protein. The top ten clones hold roughly 10% of a sample with 800,000 to 950,000 distinct CDR3 sequences, approximately 32% of them seen once. These data were also filed under a second study, of T cells of mothers and their children.

Sequenced material: blood. These receptor sequences come from a woman between 35 and 50 years old in good health.

This clonotype has more than one count but fewer than ten. The chain couples TRBV7-9 to TRBJ1-1; TRBD1 matches at 9 bases. The CDR3 loop spans 15 amino acids. CDR1 is SEHNR and CDR2 is FQNEAQ in the germline V gene (reference sequence). V was pared by 5 bases and J by 1 base, with 5 bases of the junction left unmatched. The CDR3 DNA reads TGTGCCAGCAGCCAGAGGGGACAGGGGAACACTGAAGCTTTCTTT. This sequence encodes CASSQRGQGNTEAFF.

The sample holds a few counts of this clonotype. The chain employs TRBV12-3 or TRBV12-4 and TRBJ1-4, with no clear D. Trimming took 1 base from V and 2 from J, leaving 8 bases between them. The length of the CDR3 is 15 residues. The CDR3 sequence is CASSLVGTTNEKLFF. As DNA, the CDR3 is TGTGCCAGCAGTTTAGTCGGAACGACTAATGAAAAACTGTTTTTT.

This clonotype was seen repeatedly, ten times or more. The CDR3 DNA reads as TGTGCCAGCAGTGGGACCCTCTATGGCTACACCTTC. Protein product: CASSGTLYGYTF. This rearrangement joins TRBV2 to TRBJ1-2; D unclear. Germline CDR1 and CDR2: SNHLY and FYNNEI. The CDR3 consists of 12 residues. Trimming left V 4 bases short and J 4 bases short, with 7 bases between. Full variable domain (outside the CDR3, taken from reference TRBV2 and TRBJ1-2): EPEVTQTPSHQVTQMGQEVILRCVPISNHLYFYWYRQILGQKVEFLVSFYNNEISEKSEIFDDQFSVERPDGSNFTLKIRSTKLEDSAMYFCASSGTLYGYTFGSGTRLTVV.

Notes on this clonotype: One base away lies a much larger clone, so this may be a sequencing read error. The chain joins TRBV11-2 to TRBJ2-4, with D possibly matching TRBD2 (5 bases). The J call is uncertain, as TRBJ2-7 better fits the DNA end. The CDR3 has 12 residues. CDR1 is SGHAT, CDR2 FQNNGV, per germline. CDR3 loop: CTSSPTRYEQYF. CDR3 sequence (DNA): TGTACCAGCAGCCCAACTAGGTACGAGCAGTACTTC.

This sequence joins TRBV28 and TRBJ1-4, with unresolved D. Germline assignment: CDR1 MDHEN and CDR2 SYDVKM. Trimming stripped 3 bases from V and 6 bases from J, with 5 bases between. The CDR3 spans 12 residues. The CDR3 reads CASSLVDEKLFF. CDR3 bases: TGTGCCAGCAGTTTGGTGGATGAAAAACTGTTTTTT.

Ten or more counts support this clonotype. The genes are TRBV5-5 and TRBJ1-4; no clear D. CDR3 length equals 13 residues. Germline CDR1 and CDR2: SGHKS and YYEKEE (reference sequence). Trimming took 1 base from V and 5 from J, leaving 6 bases between them. CDR3 in amino acids: CASSLPTNEKLFF. The CDR3 DNA sequence: TGTGCCAGCAGCTTGCCCACAAATGAAAAACTGTTTTTT.

Written as DNA, the CDR3 is TGTGCCAGCAAACCCGGACACGCTGAAGCTTTCTTT. It encodes CASKPGHAEAFF. The chain combines TRBV6-6 with TRBJ1-1; D may be TRBD1 (5 bases). Trimming left V 7 bases short and J 6 bases short, with 12 bases between. Germline CDR1 is MNHNY and CDR2 is SVGAGI (reference sequence). The CDR3 consists of 12 residues.

This clonotype was found many times. This chain joins TRBV6-2 or TRBV6-3 and TRBJ1-2; 8 nucleotides match TRBD1. This CDR3 has 14 residues. In germline, CDR1 is MNHEY, CDR2 SVGEGT. V lost 4 bases to trimming and J lost 3 bases; unmatched junction nucleotides: 4. This chain's CDR3 is CASSSGGVYYGYTF. In nucleotides, the CDR3 is TGTGCCAGCAGTTCAGGGGGCGTTTACTATGGCTACACCTTC.

In this sample, this clonotype turned up many times. The chain joins TRBV20-1 to TRBJ2-1; the D gene is possibly TRBD2 (6 bases). The V gene lost 2 bases and the J gene lost 9 bases, with 20 bases spanning the gap. Germline values: CDR1 DFQATT, CDR2 SNEGSKA (reference sequence). The CDR3 has 15 amino acids. CDR3 in DNA: TGCAGTGCTAGAAGAGCGACTAGTCTGGCTGGTGAGCAGTTCTTC. It specifies CSARRATSLAGEQFF.

This clonotype was observed many times. The V gene is TRBV20-1, the J gene TRBJ2-7, with D possibly called TRBD1 or TRBD2 (5 bases each). The germline gives CDR1 DFQATT, CDR2 SNEGSKA (reference sequence). V lost 7 bases, J lost 2 bases, and 12 bases lay in between. CDR3 size: 12 residues. CDR3 loop: CSGDGLPYEQYF. In DNA, the CDR3 is TGCAGTGGGGACGGACTTCCCTACGAGCAGTACTTC.

The chain links TRBV7-8 to TRBJ2-1; 9 positions match TRBD2. V dropped 5 bases and J dropped 9; count of bases not matched to a gene: 11. The CDR3 is made up of 15 amino acids. Germline V gene lookup returns CDR1 SGHVS and CDR2 FQNEAQ. For the CDR3, the DNA is TGTGCCAGCAGCCCCCTCCGCGCGGGGGGGAGTGAGCAGTTCTTC. This translates into CASSPLRAGGSEQFF.

This clonotype has ten or more counts. This chain links TRBV11-2 with TRBJ2-3; no definite D call. Germline CDR1 and CDR2: SGHAT and FQNNGV. Trimming took off 7 bases at V and 6 bases at J, with 11 bases between the two ends. The CDR3 has 12 amino acids. DNA for the CDR3: TGTGCCAGCACTCGAAGTACGGATACGCAGTATTTT. As protein: CASTRSTDTQYF.

The CDR3 nucleotides are TGTGCCAGCAGCTTTACGGTACCTGGCTATGGCTACACCTTC. This encodes CASSFTVPGYGYTF. V and J are TRBV7-2 and TRBJ1-2; D remains ambiguous. V was pared by 3 bases and J by 4 bases, with 12 bases between. The CDR3 sequence is 14 residues long. Germline V gene sequence: CDR1 SGHTA, CDR2 FQGNSA.

This chain connects TRBV7-3 to TRBJ1-5; D unresolved. Germline CDR1 is SGHTA and CDR2 is FQGTGA. V lost 7 bases to trimming and J lost 4 bases, with 8 bases between them. The CDR3 is 12 amino acids. This chain's CDR3 is CASKGKNQPQHF. The CDR3 DNA reads as TGTGCCAGCAAAGGTAAAAATCAGCCCCAGCATTTT.

This clonotype appeared many times. One end of the junction does not line up with germline, which may come from a read error. This chain uses TRBV7-2 with TRBJ2-7; 7 bases map to TRBD1. The CDR3 runs 15 residues. Germline CDR1 reads SGHTA; CDR2 reads FQGNSA. CDR3 loop: CASSLAWDSSYEQYF. The CDR3 bases are TGCGCCAGCAGCTTGGCTTGGGACAGTTCCTACGAGCAGTACTTC.

The chain employs TRBV6-2 or TRBV6-3 and TRBJ1-5; 7 positions agree with TRBD1. V trimming: 2 bases; J trimming: 7 bases; junction bases outside the gene matches: 2. The CDR3 is 13 residues long. Germline loops: CDR1 MNHEY, CDR2 SVGEGT. CDR3 sequence reads: CASSYGQDQPQHF. The CDR3 nucleotides are TGTGCCAGCAGTTACGGACAGGACCAGCCCCAGCATTTT.